This T cell receptor (beta chain) was retrieved from a study of blood T cell repertoires in COVID-19. The overall study: Researchers got acute and convalescent COVID-19 samples from the United States, Italy and Spain. PBMCs, B-cell-depleted T cells, or T cells provided the cDNA or gDNA that made up the material.

V shed 3 bases and J shed 6 bases, with 9 bases lying between them. CDR1 MNHEY and CDR2 SMNVEV come from the germline V gene (reference sequence). The CDR3 is made up of 12 amino acids. How the authors handled the data: Reference gene primer amplification in the assay estimated nucleated cell counts. TCRdb keeps only in-frame clones here, not all; method: immunoSEQ multiplex PCR. The DNA gave D and trimming, while V, J and clone size come from that table. The data show a few hundred thousand clones, about 90% seen once. V and J are TRBV27 and TRBJ2-7; D unresolved. The sequenced material came from peripheral blood. The receptor was derived from a man in his forties or fifties with acute or convalescent COVID-19. The CDR3 DNA follows: TGTGCCAGCAGTTTTCGAGCGAGCGAGCAGTACTTC. Protein: CASSFRASEQYF.